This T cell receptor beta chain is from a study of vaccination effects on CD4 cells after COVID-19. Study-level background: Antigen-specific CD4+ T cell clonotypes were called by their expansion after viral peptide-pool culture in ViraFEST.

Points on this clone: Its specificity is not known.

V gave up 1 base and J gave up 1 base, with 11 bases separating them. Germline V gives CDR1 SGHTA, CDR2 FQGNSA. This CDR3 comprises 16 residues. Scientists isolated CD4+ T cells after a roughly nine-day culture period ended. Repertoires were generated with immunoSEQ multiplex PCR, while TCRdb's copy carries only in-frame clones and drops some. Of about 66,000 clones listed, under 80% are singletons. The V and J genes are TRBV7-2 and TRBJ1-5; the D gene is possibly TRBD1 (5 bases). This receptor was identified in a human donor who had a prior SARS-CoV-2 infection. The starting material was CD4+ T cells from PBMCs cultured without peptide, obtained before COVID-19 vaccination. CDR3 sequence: CASSLVGGLSNQPQHF. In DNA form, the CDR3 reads TGTGCCAGCAGCTTAGTTGGGGGGTTAAGCAATCAGCCCCAGCATTTT.